This T cell receptor (beta chain) came from a study of intratumoral heterogeneity in liver cancer. Regarding the study in general: In the full approximately 14-patient cohort, the median age was about 60 years and the majority of patients were male. The overall cohort comprised 71 multiregional samples from some 14 HCC patients, with approximately 52 tumoral and 20 or so adjacent nontumoral regions. To examine intratumor heterogeneity, the study integrated RNA-seq, DNA sequencing, TCR-seq and SNP array data obtained from multiple regions of hepatocellular carcinoma specimens.

The immunoSEQ assay was used to sequence TCR beta chain CDR3 regions from genomic DNA. Rearranged VDJ segments were amplified with primers that anneal to V and J segments. The original pipeline was this. The ImmunoSeq Analyzer software was used to calculate clonality and richness metrics. Clones with differential abundance between regions were identified with Fisher's exact test combined with a beta-binomial method for additional stringency. The table was pulled from immuneACCESS by TCRdb, which kept in-frame rearrangements only. Such tables lose some clones; where checked, under half of the loss comes from unresolved V genes, and the rest has no known cause. V, J and clone size were drawn from that table, and D and trimming were deduced from the DNA. The sample yields about 20,000 clones; approximately 73% were counted once. The top ten clones comprise about 17% of the sample. The cysteine opens and the phenylalanine closes a CDR3 of 16 amino acids. This entry keeps only the CDR3 DNA: 48 bases, framed from base 1. CDR1 and CDR2, looked up from the germline V gene (reference sequence), are SGHNT and YYREEE. V drops 3 bases and J drops 4 bases, leaving 16 bases in between.

Early-stage hepatocellular carcinoma was present in all patients, and no therapy was administered to any patient before surgical resection. No macroscopic evidence of necrosis or hemorrhage was present in the sampled areas. In a couple of patients, TCR sequencing (ImmunoSeq) was performed on multiple regions. Frozen resection tissue samples were collected at least 1 cm apart from each other. Samples labelled N were derived from nontumoral liver tissue adjacent to the tumor. Genomic DNA was isolated from bulk tissue with the DNeasy blood and tissue kit. With respect to this clone: Its recognized antigen is unknown. No base quality information exists; no much larger clone differs at one position.

Beyond this particular receptor, the publication reports: The authors noted a relatively low number of patients and under-sampled tumor-infiltrating lymphocyte representation as limitations.

The sequencing here drew on tumor-adjacent normal tissue, taken before any cancer treatment. The clonotype originates from a woman aged 70-85 years with hepatocellular carcinoma. The rearranged chain carries TRBV5-4 and TRBJ2-2; TRBD1 is a weak D gene call, 7 bases matching. The CDR3 has the sequence CASSSGGTQPTGELFF. The nucleotide sequence reads TGTGCCAGCAGCTCAGGGGGGACACAACCCACCGGGGAGCTGTTTTTT. Beyond the CDR3, the reference TRBV5-4 and TRBJ2-2 genes provide the residues; the full variable domain reads: ETGVTQSPTHLIKTRGQQVTLRCSSQSGHNTVSWYQQALGQGPQFIFQYYREEENGRGNFPPRFSGLQFPNYSSELNVNALELDDSALYLCASSSGGTQPTGELFFGEGSRLTVL.